This record concerns one T cell receptor beta chain sequence. Assay: immunoSEQ multiplex PCR; the TCRdb copy retains only in-frame clones and omits some. The sample holds 12,000 to 15,000 clones; 70% to 90% are singletons and the top ten take more than 1%. The CDR3 sequence is 11 residues long. Germline lookup yields CDR1 DFQATT and CDR2 SNEGSKA (reference sequence). With 3 bases removed from V and 4 bases from J, the gap between germline ends came to 7 bases. The sample originates from a study of monozygotic twins with cystic fibrosis. V is TRBV20-1 and J is TRBJ2-7, with D unresolved. The sequencing input was blood. The TCR comes from a boy aged 5-17 years with cystic fibrosis. Here the CDR3 DNA reads TGCAGTGCTAGTGGGTTGTACGAGCAGTACTTC. It translates to CSASGLYEQYF.